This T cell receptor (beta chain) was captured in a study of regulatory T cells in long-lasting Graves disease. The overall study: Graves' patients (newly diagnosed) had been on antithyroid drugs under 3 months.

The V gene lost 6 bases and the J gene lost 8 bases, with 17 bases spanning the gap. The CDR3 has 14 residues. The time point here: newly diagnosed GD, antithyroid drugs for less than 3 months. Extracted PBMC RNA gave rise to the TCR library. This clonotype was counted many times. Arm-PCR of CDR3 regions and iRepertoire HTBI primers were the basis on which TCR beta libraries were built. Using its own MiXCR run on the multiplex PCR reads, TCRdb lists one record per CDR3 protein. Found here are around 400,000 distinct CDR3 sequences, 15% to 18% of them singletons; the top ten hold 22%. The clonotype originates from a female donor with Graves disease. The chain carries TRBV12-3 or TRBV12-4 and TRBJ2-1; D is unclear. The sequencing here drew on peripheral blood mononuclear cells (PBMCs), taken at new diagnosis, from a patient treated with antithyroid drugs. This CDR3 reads CASSPLSSPDEQFF. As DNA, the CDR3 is TGTGCCAGCAGCCCGCTCTCTTCCCCCGATGAGCAGTTCTTC.